The 18 T cell receptor beta chains reported below all come from one sample, sequenced in a study of blood T cells in healthy people across ages. With a J-beta primer mix and a sample-barcoded 5' primer, a second PCR ran about 6 to 11 cycles. TCRdb redid the calling of the 5' RACE reads with MiXCR, one entry per CDR3 protein. The sample gives about 1 million distinct CDR3 sequences, about 25% of which show up once; 0.65% to 0.75% is in the top ten. These same records also appear under a second study, on T cells of mothers and their children.

The source material was blood. All receptors come from a girl aged 2 to 9 in good health.

This chain connects TRBV11-3 to TRBJ2-3; D call uncertain. V was pared by 5 bases and J by 2 bases, with 11 bases between. The CDR3 runs to 14 residues. The V gene's germline CDR1 is SGHNT and CDR2 YENEEA. The CDR3, as DNA: TGTGCCAGCAGCCCCTCGTACTTCACAGATACGCAGTATTTT. It specifies CASSPSYFTDTQYF.

This clonotype has just a few counts. The chain recombines TRBV7-9 with TRBJ2-3; possible D gene TRBD1, 6 bases. In germline, CDR1 is SEHNR, CDR2 FQNEAQ (reference sequence). This CDR3 has 16 amino acids. V was pared by 4 bases and J by 2 bases, with 16 bases between. The CDR3 bases are TGTGCCAGCAGCTCGGAGAATGGGGGCCTCACAGATACGCAGTATTTT. Translating gives CASSSENGGLTDTQYF.

This clonotype was observed at least ten times. The rearrangement joins TRBV7-8 to TRBJ1-1; 10 positions match TRBD1. The germline V gene has CDR1 SGHVS and CDR2 FQNEAQ. This CDR3 comprises 15 residues. V dropped 2 bases and J dropped 5; count of bases not matched to a gene: 5. CDR3 nucleotides: TGTGCCAGCAGCTTAAAGGACAGGGGGGTAACTGAAGCTTTCTTT. The encoded protein is CASSLKDRGVTEAFF.

This chain connects TRBV5-1 to TRBJ2-7; 7 nucleotides agree with TRBD2. Per germline, CDR1 SGHRS and CDR2 YFSETQ. Trimming took 4 bases from V and 2 from J; bases not matched to a gene: 9. CDR3 length: 15 amino acids. As DNA, the CDR3 is TGCGCCAGCAGCCAAACCCAAGGACTAGCCTACGAGCAGTACTTC. It encodes CASSQTQGLAYEQYF. The full variable domain, with the rest looked up from reference TRBV5-1 and TRBJ2-7, is KAGVTQTPRYLIKTRGQQVTLSCSPISGHRSVSWYQQTPGQGLQFLFEYFSETQRNKGNFPGRFSGRQFSNSRSEMNVSTLELGDSALYLCASSQTQGLAYEQYFGPGTRLTVT.

The rearrangement joins TRBV21-1 to TRBJ2-3; the table's TRBD1 call for D was not verified on the DNA. TRBV21-1 is flagged as a pseudogene. CDR3 length: 17 amino acids. CDR3 sequence (DNA): TGTGCCAGCAGCGGGACAAGCAGGGGGATCATAGAAGATACGCAGTATTTT. It translates to CASSGTSRGIIEDTQYF.

The chain carries TRBV25-1 and TRBJ1-2; D is uncertain. The germline V and J ends were trimmed by 1 base and 2 bases, with 5 bases remaining between them. This CDR3 region has 13 residues. CDR1 is MGHDK and CDR2 is SYGVNS in the germline V gene. The CDR3 is CASSEWRNYGYTF. The CDR3 nucleotides are TGTGCCAGCAGTGAATGGCGGAACTATGGCTACACCTTC.

This chain links TRBV6-4 with TRBJ2-1; the match to TRBD2 covers 9 bases. This CDR3 is built from 20 residues. V dropped 5 bases and J dropped 9; count of bases not matched to a gene: 26. Looked up from germline, CDR1 is MRHNA and CDR2 is SNTAGT. CDR3 bases: TGTGCCAGCAGTCTCCGGCGCGGGGTCCCCGTAGCGGGAGATGACATTGAGCAGTTCTTC. This sequence encodes CASSLRRGVPVAGDDIEQFF.

The gene calls are TRBV20-1 and TRBJ2-5, with 7 nucleotides matching TRBD1. CDR1 DFQATT and CDR2 SNEGSKA come from the germline V gene (reference sequence). Trimming at V came to 3 bases and at J to 5 bases, leaving 9 bases not matched to a gene. The CDR3 has 14 residues. CDR3 in amino acids: CSASGTALQETQYF. The CDR3, as DNA: TGCAGTGCTAGCGGGACAGCCCTCCAGGAGACCCAGTACTTC.

This clonotype appeared a few times. V and J are TRBV6-1 and TRBJ2-3; 14 nucleotides align to TRBD2. The CDR3 has 19 residues. Germline CDR1 reads MNHNS; CDR2 reads SASEGT. Trimming cost V 6 bases and J 0 bases; bases outside gene matches: 11. In DNA form, the CDR3 reads TGTGCCAGCAGCCCGACTAGCGGGGGGGAGCCTACTAGCACAGATACGCAGTATTTT. Residues: CASSPTSGGEPTSTDTQYF.

This clonotype was counted at least ten times. The rearrangement links TRBV7-3 to TRBJ2-1; D is undetermined. V was clipped by 3 bases and J by 8 bases, with 11 bases between them. Germline assignment: CDR1 SGHTA and CDR2 FQGTGA. The CDR3 is 13 residues long. The CDR3 DNA reads as TGTGCCAGCAGCTTTTCCCCTTCGGATGAGCAGTTCTTC. Its translation: CASSFSPSDEQFF.

This rearrangement joins TRBV4-3 to TRBJ1-5; D ambiguous. Trimming removed 4 bases from V and 3 bases from J, with 7 bases in between. This CDR3 region has 13 residues. Germline lookup yields CDR1 LGHNA and CDR2 YSLEER. The CDR3 DNA reads as TGCGCCAGCAGCCCGGACCTCAATCAGCCCCAGCATTTT. This encodes CASSPDLNQPQHF.

The chain is built from TRBV3-1 and TRBJ2-4; the D gene is possibly TRBD2 (6 bases). Between the trimmed V and J ends, which lost 3 bases and 7 bases, there was a span of 10 bases. The CDR3 contains 13 residues. CDR1 is LGHDT and CDR2 is YNNKEL in the germline V gene (reference sequence). The CDR3 nucleotides read TGTGCCAGCAGCCATAGGGACTCGAACATTCAGTACTTC. Its translation: CASSHRDSNIQYF.

This rearrangement joins TRBV5-4 to TRBJ2-2; 8 nucleotides match TRBD2. The trim removed 2 bases at V and 2 bases at J, leaving 8 bases unmatched. Germline CDR1 reads SGHNT; CDR2 reads YYREEE (reference sequence). CDR3 length equals 17 residues. The CDR3 is CASSLGGLAHNTGELFF. As DNA, the CDR3 is TGTGCCAGCAGCTTAGGAGGACTAGCCCATAACACCGGGGAGCTGTTTTTT. Filled out from reference TRBV5-4 and TRBJ2-2, the complete variable domain reads ETGVTQSPTHLIKTRGQQVTLRCSSQSGHNTVSWYQQALGQGPQFIFQYYREEENGRGNFPPRFSGLQFPNYSSELNVNALELDDSALYLCASSLGGLAHNTGELFFGEGSRLTVL.

This chain links TRBV5-1 with TRBJ2-2; no clear D gene. Per germline, CDR1 SGHRS and CDR2 YFSETQ. The CDR3 is made up of 14 amino acids. V was pared by 0 bases and J by 6 bases, with 9 bases between. CDR3 sequence reads: CASSLAVGAGELFF. The CDR3 bases are TGCGCCAGCAGCTTGGCCGTTGGGGCCGGGGAGCTGTTTTTT.

The chain carries TRBV2 and TRBJ2-1, with 9 bases matching TRBD1. The germline gives CDR1 SNHLY, CDR2 FYNNEI. With V trimmed by 7 bases and J by 6 bases, 10 bases remained unmatched. The CDR3 totals 15 residues. CDR3 protein: CASILTGGLGNEQFF. CDR3 nucleotides: TGTGCCAGCATTCTGACAGGGGGATTAGGCAATGAGCAGTTCTTC.

The V and J genes are TRBV12-3 or TRBV12-4 and TRBJ1-2; the match to TRBD1 covers 12 bases. After removal of 7 bases from V and 9 bases from J, the junction contained 9 bases not matched to a gene. The CDR3 spans 14 residues. The CDR3 DNA reads TGTGCCAGCACCCCGGGACAGGGGGCGGGAAGCTACACCTTC. Translation gives CASTPGQGAGSYTF.

The chain recombines TRBV20-1 with TRBJ2-5, with 9 bases matching TRBD2. Germline CDR1 DFQATT, CDR2 SNEGSKA (reference sequence). J was trimmed by 2 bases and V by 6 bases; bases with no gene match: 7. The CDR3 consists of 14 residues. The CDR3 sequence: CSAVVLAGQETQYF. The DNA for the CDR3 is TGCAGTGCGGTAGTTCTAGCGGGGCAAGAGACCCAGTACTTC.

This clonotype has only a few counts. This chain joins TRBV29-1 and TRBJ2-5; D is possibly TRBD1 (7 bases). TRBJ2-7 explains the end of the DNA better; the J call may be wrong. Germline lookup yields CDR1 SQVTM and CDR2 ANQGSEA. This CDR3 has 14 amino acids. The chain's CDR3 is CSVGGGTATYEQYF. CDR3 nucleotides: TGCAGCGTAGGAGGAGGGACAGCTACCTACGAGCAGTACTTC.